Below are 17 T cell receptor beta chains sequenced from a single sample in a study of blood T cell repertoires in COVID-19. Profiled with immunoSEQ multiplex PCR; TCRdb holds only in-frame clones, not every one. The sample includes 90,000 to 130,000 clones, 70% to 90% of them seen just once. Sequencing used peripheral blood. The receptors were gathered from a human donor in a cohort sampled during active COVID-19.

This chain connects TRBV7-2 to TRBJ2-1, with 10 bases that match TRBD2. V gave up 3 bases and J gave up 14 bases; unmatched junction bases: 16. CDR3 length: 16 residues. CDR1 and CDR2 from the germline V gene are SGHTA and FQGNSA. The CDR3 sequence: CASSFEIPPSGGYKFF. In nucleotides, the CDR3 is TGTGCCAGCAGCTTCGAAATTCCGCCTAGCGGGGGTTATAAGTTCTTC.

The chain couples TRBV27 to TRBJ2-7, with a weak D call TRBD1 (5 bases). The CDR3 runs to 15 residues. The germline V and J ends were trimmed by 5 bases and 2 bases, with 16 bases remaining between them. Per germline, CDR1 MNHEY and CDR2 SMNVEV (reference sequence). The CDR3 nucleotides read TGTGCCAGCAGTCTTGGTTGGCAGGGAACCTACGAGCAGTACTTC. This translates into CASSLGWQGTYEQYF.

CDR3 sequence: CASSSGGGTYEQYF. Here the CDR3 DNA reads TGTGCCAGCAGCTCCGGGGGGGGCACCTACGAGCAGTACTTC. The chain recombines TRBV7-8 with TRBJ2-7, with TRBD2 matching 8 bases. CDR1 and CDR2 from the germline V gene are SGHVS and FQNEAQ. V lost 4 bases and J lost 2; bases outside the gene matches: 4. The CDR3 totals 14 residues. The complete variable domain, with remaining parts taken from reference TRBV7-8 and TRBJ2-7, reads GAGVSQSPRYKVAKRGQDVALRCDPISGHVSLFWYQQALGQGPEFLTYFQNEAQLDKSGLPSDRFFAERPEGSVSTLKIQRTQQEDSAVYLCASSSGGGTYEQYFGPGTRLTVT.

This clone was seen a single time. V gene TRBV10-3 combines with J gene TRBJ2-6, with D maybe TRBD1 (7 bases). This CDR3 region has 17 residues. Germline CDR1 ENHRY, CDR2 SYGVKD. V lost 10 bases to trimming and J lost 0 bases, with 19 bases between them. The CDR3 nucleotides are TGTGCCACCGGGCGGGGACAGCTTGACTCTGGGGCCAACGTCCTGACTTTC. This codes for CATGRGQLDSGANVLTF.

About this clone itself: The junction departs from the called germline gene at one end, perhaps through a read error. The chain uses TRBV6-4 and TRBJ2-3; 14 bases fit TRBD2. The length of the CDR3 is 18 residues. Looked up from germline, CDR1 is MRHNA and CDR2 is SNTAGT. The CDR3 DNA reads as TGTGCCAGCAGTGAACGGACTAGCGGGGGGCGGAGCACAGATACACAGTATTTT. This codes for CASSERTSGGRSTDTQYF.

This rearrangement joins TRBV4-3 to TRBJ2-1, with 7 positions matching TRBD2. Germline CDR1 is LGHNA and CDR2 is YSLEER. The length of the CDR3 is 18 residues. V lost 0 bases and J lost 4; bases outside the gene matches: 12. Here the CDR3 DNA reads TGCGCCAGCAGCCAAGATCTTCGGCTAGCGGAGATATACAATGAGCAGTTCTTC. It specifies CASSQDLRLAEIYNEQFF.

The chain carries TRBV7-3 and TRBJ2-1; TRBD2 aligns across 12 bases. With 0 bases clipped from V and 1 base from J, the junction kept 10 bases outside the gene matches. The germline gives CDR1 SGHTA, CDR2 FQGTGA. The length of the CDR3 is 20 residues. The CDR3 spells CASSLTVRGLAGPSYNEQFF. In DNA, the CDR3 is TGTGCCAGCAGCTTAACGGTTCGAGGACTAGCGGGACCTTCCTACAATGAGCAGTTCTTC.

In this sample, this clone turned up a few times. The CDR3 region has the DNA TGTGCCAGCAGCCCTAGGCGGGGGTTGTTCACCGGGGAGCTGTTTTTT. This gives the protein CASSPRRGLFTGELFF. The V call is TRBV5-6, the J call TRBJ2-2, with 7 bases fitting TRBD2. Germline V gene data show CDR1 as SGHDT and CDR2 as YYEEEE. J was trimmed by 4 bases and V by 4 bases; bases with no gene match: 10. The CDR3 covers 16 residues.

This sequence joins TRBV6-5 and TRBJ2-7; perhaps TRBD1 as D (6 bases). V was clipped by 4 bases and J by 3 bases, with 13 bases between them. This CDR3 is built from 14 residues. Germline CDR1 MNHEY, CDR2 SVGAGI. The CDR3 spells CASSWGGQSYEQYF. CDR3 nucleotide sequence: TGTGCCAGCAGTTGGGGTGGACAGAGCTACGAGCAGTACTTC.

This clone was found once. This chain uses TRBV13 with TRBJ2-6, with 14 bases lining up with TRBD2. CDR1 is PRHDT, CDR2 FYEKMQ, per germline (reference sequence). Trimming removed 5 bases from V and 2 bases from J; junction bases left unmatched: 8. The CDR3 is made up of 19 amino acids. The CDR3 DNA is TGTGCCAGCAGCCAGGGGACTAGCGGGAGATCTCCTGGGGCCAACGTCCTGACTTTC. Translating gives CASSQGTSGRSPGANVLTF.

This chain connects TRBV6-5 to TRBJ1-1; 9 nucleotides line up with TRBD1. The V segment lost 5 bases and the J segment 7 bases; nucleotides outside the gene matches: 5. This CDR3 comprises 13 residues. The germline V gene encodes CDR1 MNHEY and CDR2 SVGAGI. Written as DNA, the CDR3 is TGTGCCAGCAGTCGGGACAGGGATTTTGAAGCTTTCTTT. It translates to CASSRDRDFEAFF.

The genes are TRBV19 and TRBJ1-2; D unresolved. This CDR3 is built from 15 residues. Germline CDR1 and CDR2: LNHDA and SQIVND (reference sequence). V was trimmed by 7 bases and J by 3 bases, leaving 18 bases between them. The CDR3 nucleotides read TGTGCCAGTATTGAGGGCGGGAGGTCGGACTATGGCTACACCTTC. Translating gives CASIEGGRSDYGYTF.

This clone was observed a single time. This chain uses TRBV9 with TRBJ1-2, with D possibly matching TRBD1 (6 bases). Between the trimmed V and J ends, which lost 7 bases and 4 bases, there was a span of 11 bases. From germline, CDR1 is SGDLS and CDR2 YYNGEE. This CDR3 spans 12 amino acids. CDR3 sequence: CASSTGAYGYTF. As DNA, the CDR3 is TGTGCCAGCTCGACAGGAGCCTATGGCTACACCTTC.

J is TRBJ1-1 and V is TRBV10-3; D is perhaps TRBD1 (5 bases). CDR1 and CDR2 (germline): ENHRY, SYGVKD. This CDR3 contains 13 residues. Trimming cost V 8 bases and J 1 base, with 11 bases left between them. The CDR3 protein is CAICRAKNTEAFF. The CDR3 bases are TGTGCCATCTGCAGGGCGAAGAACACTGAAGCTTTCTTT.

This chain links TRBV5-4 with TRBJ2-1; the D gene is possibly TRBD2 (6 bases). The CDR3 spans 14 residues. V lost 7 bases, J lost 7 bases, and 18 bases lay in between. From germline, CDR1 is SGHNT and CDR2 YYREEE (reference sequence). The CDR3 DNA sequence: TGTGCCAGCGTTATGGAGGGGCCCAGGAATGAGCAGTTCTTC. Its translation is CASVMEGPRNEQFF.

This clone is medium-sized. The sample has other DNA sequences that encode this CDR3 too. The V gene is TRBV18, the J gene TRBJ1-1; 7 positions agree with TRBD1. Trimming cost V 4 bases and J 1 base; bases outside gene matches: 6. The CDR3 has 15 residues. CDR1 and CDR2 from the germline V gene are KGHSH and LQKENI. This CDR3 reads CASSLRTGRNTEAFF. In nucleotides, the CDR3 is TGTGCCAGCTCACTGCGGACAGGAAGGAACACTGAAGCTTTCTTT.

This chain joins TRBV3-1 (or the pseudogene TRBV3-2) and TRBJ1-1; TRBD1 aligns across 7 bases. J gave up 1 base and V 4 bases, and 9 bases lay outside the gene matches. This CDR3 has 16 amino acids. CDR1 is LGHDT, CDR2 YNNKEL, per germline (reference sequence). CDR3 in DNA: TGTGCCAGCAGCCGACACACCGGGACAGCGAACACTGAAGCTTTCTTT. It encodes CASSRHTGTANTEAFF.